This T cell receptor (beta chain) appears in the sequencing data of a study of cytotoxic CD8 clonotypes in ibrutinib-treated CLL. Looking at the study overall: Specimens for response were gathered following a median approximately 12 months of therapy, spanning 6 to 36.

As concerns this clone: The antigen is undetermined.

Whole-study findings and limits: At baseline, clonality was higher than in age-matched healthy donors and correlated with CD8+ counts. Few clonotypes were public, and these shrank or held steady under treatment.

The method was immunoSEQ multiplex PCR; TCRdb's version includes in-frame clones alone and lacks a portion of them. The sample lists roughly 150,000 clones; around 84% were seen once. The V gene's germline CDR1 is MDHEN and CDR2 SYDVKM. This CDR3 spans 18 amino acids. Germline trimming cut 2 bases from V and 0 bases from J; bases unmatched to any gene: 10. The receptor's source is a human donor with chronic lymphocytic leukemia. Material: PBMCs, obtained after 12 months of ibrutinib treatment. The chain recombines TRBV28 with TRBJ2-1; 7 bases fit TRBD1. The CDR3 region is CASSLRLTGLSSYNEQFF. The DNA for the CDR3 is TGTGCCAGCAGTTTACGCCTGACAGGGTTGAGCTCCTACAATGAGCAGTTCTTC.